Ten or more counts support the clone carrying this T cell receptor beta chain. TCRdb independently ran MiXCR on the RT-PCR reads; one entry per CDR3 protein. The sample holds about 680,000 distinct CDR3 sequences, approximately 14% seen once. This CDR3 comprises 14 residues. Germline V CDR1 and CDR2: SGHRS, YFSETQ. The J segment lost 7 bases and the V segment lost 0 bases, leaving 3 bases of the junction unmatched. The chain joins TRBV5-1 to TRBJ2-1; 8 bases match TRBD2. The sample comprised memory CD4+ T cells from blood. The receptor was derived from a female donor in good health, serving as a healthy control. DNA for the CDR3: TGCGCCAGCAGCTTGGCGGGACTAGGGAATGAGCAGTTCTTC. This codes for CASSLAGLGNEQFF.